The following is a T cell receptor beta chain sequence with its context. The antigen is not known. Individuals selected for sequencing had exhibited CD8+CD57+ cell expansion on flow cytometry. This entry is derived from a study of CD8+CD57+ T cells in acquired aplastic anemia. General study findings and limits: Any difference that existed in CD8+ Simpson's diversity between patients and controls was not significant.

The CDR3 covers 13 residues. CDR1 and CDR2 from the germline V gene are DFQATT and SNEGSKA (reference sequence). Losses at the gene ends were 0 bases for V and 10 bases for J; bases not matched to a gene: 5. CDR3 and TCR beta VDJ profiling relied on genomic DNA as the template. In TCRdb, the reads were re-called with MiXCR into one record per CDR3 protein. The table has hundreds of thousands of distinct CDR3 sequences, around 30% seen once. This TCR was recovered from a human donor with aplastic anemia. The V gene is TRBV20-1, the J gene TRBJ2-1, with 8 bases fitting TRBD2. The sample taken for sequencing was sorted CD4+, CD8+, or CD8+CD57+ T cells (not recorded which) from PBMCs. As DNA, the CDR3 is TGCAGTGCTAGAGATCAACTAGCGGACGAGCAGTTCTTC. Its protein product is CSARDQLADEQFF.